This is a list of T cell receptor beta chains from one sample in a study of identical twins. Each CDR3 protein gets one entry after TCRdb re-called the 5' RACE reads with MiXCR. The sample consists of over 200,000 distinct CDR3 sequences, 5.5% to 7.5% of them appearing once. The same data also went into a second study, on T cells expressing NK-cell markers.

Input material: CD8+ T cells sorted from blood. The receptors stem from a woman between 18 and 30 years old in good health. The CDR3 runs from the conserved cysteine through the conserved F or W. A D gene is named only where the DNA matches it firmly. Where a row states a size, it is once, few, many or the class of an expanded clone; other rows omit it.

>TRBJ2-1|TRBV20-1|TRBD2|few
TGCAGTGCTAGACCTCTCAAGGCTAGCGGGGGGGGGATCTACAATGAGCAGTTCTTC
CSARPLKASGGGIYNEQFF
>TRBJ2-1|TRBV10-3|TRBD2|many
TGTGCCATCAGGGCGACTAGCGGCCTCTCCTACAATGAGCAGTTCTTC
CAIRATSGLSYNEQFF
>TRBJ2-2|TRBV9|TRBD1|.
TGTGCCAGCAGTACCGGGACAGGGGGCCCCGGGGAGCTGTTTTTT
CASSTGTGGPGELFF
>TRBJ1-2|TRBV20-1|TRBD1|.
TGCAGTGCTACCCATCCGGCGGACAGGATTAACTATGGCTACACCTTC
CSATHPADRINYGYTF
>TRBJ1-1|TRBV7-9|.|many
TGTGCCAGCAGCTCACTGGACAGAAACACTGAAGCTTTCTTT
CASSSLDRNTEAFF
>TRBJ1-5|TRBV6-5|.|.
TGTGCCAGCAGTTACCTCCGGGGGGATCAGCCCCAGCATTTT
CASSYLRGDQPQHF
>TRBJ2-7|TRBV6-2/TRBV6-3|.|few
TGTGCGGGGGGGCCAACGGTCCACGAGCAGTACTTC
CAGGPTVHEQYF
>TRBJ1-5|TRBV12-3/TRBV12-4|.|many
TGTGCCAGCAGTTTGGGAGGGGTACAGCCCCAGCATTTT
CASSLGGVQPQHF
>TRBJ1-6|TRBV7-3|.|.
TGTGCCAGCAGCTGGGGGGTTCTGGGGATTTCACCCCTCCACTTT
CASSWGVLGISPLHF
>TRBJ2-1|TRBV24-1|.|many
TGTGCCACCAGTGCCGGGGGCCTTAATTCCTACAATGAGCAGTTCTTC
CATSAGGLNSYNEQFF
>TRBJ1-5|TRBV5-1|.|many
TGCGCCAGCAGCTGGACTGCGGATCAGCCCCAGCATTTT
CASSWTADQPQHF
>TRBJ1-1|TRBV9|TRBD1|.
TGTGCCAGCAGCGTCGGGACAGGGACGAACACTGAAGCTTTCTTT
CASSVGTGTNTEAFF
>TRBJ2-7|TRBV5-6|TRBD1|.
TGTGCCAGCAGCTTGGCTGGACAGGATGGTAACTACGAGCAGTACTTC
CASSLAGQDGNYEQYF
>TRBJ1-2|TRBV20-1|.|many
TGCAGTGCTAGAGTACCCACCCTCGGCTATGGCTACACCTTC
CSARVPTLGYGYTF
>TRBJ2-5|TRBV4-2|.|many
TGTGCCAGCAGCCAAGATCTTTTTGTCCAAGAGACCCAGTACTTC
CASSQDLFVQETQYF
>TRBJ2-3|TRBV7-9|TRBD2|few
TGTGCCAGCAGCTCCACTAGCGGGGGGACCACAGATACGCAGTATTTT
CASSSTSGGTTDTQYF
>TRBJ2-1|TRBV12-5|.|many
TGTGCTAGTGGTTTGCCCGCCTCAGGGGTCAATGAGCAGTTCTTC
CASGLPASGVNEQFF
>TRBJ1-4|TRBV27|.|many
TGTGCCAGCCGACTCGGGGAAAAACTGTTTTTT
CASRLGEKLFF
>TRBJ2-7|TRBV20-1|TRBD2|medium-sized
TGCAGTGCTAGAGTTATGGAGCGGGAGTACGAGCAGTACTTC
CSARVMEREYEQYF
>TRBJ1-1|TRBV7-9|.|many
TGTGCCAGCGAACCCAGGGAGGTCACTGAAGCTTTCTTT
CASEPREVTEAFF
>TRBJ2-7|TRBV4-1|TRBD1|.
TGCGCCAGCAGCCAAGCGGGACAGGGTAACGAGCAGTACTTC
CASSQAGQGNEQYF
>TRBJ2-2|TRBV4-3|TRBD2|.
TGCGCCAGCAGCTCGGGGCTAGCGGGAGTGGTGACCGGGGAGCTGTTTTTT
CASSSGLAGVVTGELFF
>TRBJ2-5|TRBV29-1|.|many
TGCAGCGTTGTATGGGGGTACCAAGAGACCCAGTACTTC
CSVVWGYQETQYF
>TRBJ2-7|TRBV20-1|TRBD2|many
TGCAGTGCTAGTGGGACTAGCGGGCTTACTGACGAGCAGTACTTC
CSASGTSGLTDEQYF
>TRBJ2-5|TRBV11-2|TRBD2|once
TGTGCCAGCAGCTTAAAGTTTTGGGAGCGGGAGGGCAGGGAGACCCAGTACTTC
CASSLKFWEREGRETQYF
>TRBJ1-5|TRBV14|.|many
TGTGCCAGCAGCCAGGGACCCAATCAGCCCCAGCATTTT
CASSQGPNQPQHF
>TRBJ1-2|TRBV6-5|.|few
TGTGCCAGCAGTTACTCGATCTCAGGAGATGGCTACACCTTC
CASSYSISGDGYTF
>TRBJ1-5|TRBV2|TRBD1|.
TGTGCCAGCAGTCCCGGACAGGGGGTCCATCAGCCCCAGCATTTT
CASSPGQGVHQPQHF
>TRBJ2-7|TRBV7-2|.|many
TGTGCCAGCAGCGAAGTCACCGGGGACTACGAGCAGTACTTC
CASSEVTGDYEQYF
>TRBJ2-2|TRBV9|.|.
TGTGCCAGCAGCCCGGGAAGGACCGGGGAGCTGTTTTTT
CASSPGRTGELFF
>TRBJ2-7|TRBV4-3|TRBD2|few
TGCGCCAGCAGCCAAGGTACTAGCGGACTTTACTACGAGCAGTACTTC
CASSQGTSGLYYEQYF
>TRBJ2-1|TRBV11-2|TRBD2|few
TGTGCCAGCAGCTTAAGCGGGAGGAGTGAGCAGTTCTTC
CASSLSGRSEQFF
>TRBJ1-5|TRBV7-2|.|.
TGTGCCAGCAGCTCAGAGGGATTCTCCAATCAGCCCCAGCATTTT
CASSSEGFSNQPQHF
>TRBJ1-6|TRBV27|TRBD1|many
TGTGCCAGCAGTTCCGGGGACAGGGGAGATTCACCCCTCCACTTT
CASSSGDRGDSPLHF
>TRBJ2-1|TRBV10-3|.|few
TGTGCCATCAGTGTTTTGGGGGTGGATGAGCAGTTCTTC
CAISVLGVDEQFF
>TRBJ2-3|TRBV6-4|.|many
TGTGCCAGCAGTGACCGGGACCCACCAGATACGCAGTATTTT
CASSDRDPPDTQYF
>TRBJ2-2|TRBV4-2|TRBD2|many
TGTGCCAGCAGCCAAGACAGCAGCGGGGGGGCCGGGGAGCTGTTTTTT
CASSQDSSGGAGELFF
>TRBJ2-2|TRBV5-1|TRBD2|.
TGCGCCAGCAGCCCGCTAGCGGGGGCGATCGGGGAGCTGTTTTTT
CASSPLAGAIGELFF
>TRBJ2-2|TRBV7-9|.|.
TGTGCCAGCAGCTTAGGGAGAACCGGGGAGCTGTTTTTT
CASSLGRTGELFF
>TRBJ2-4|TRBV2|TRBD2|few
TGTGCCAGCACCGGACTAGAAGAAGCCAAAAACATTCAGTACTTC
CASTGLEEAKNIQYF
>TRBJ2-1|TRBV27|TRBD1|few
TGTGCCAGCAGACTCGGACAGGTTAACAATGAGCAGTTCTTC
CASRLGQVNNEQFF
>TRBJ2-1|TRBV3-1|TRBD2|few
TGTGCCAGCAGCCCTTATCTCGGGACTAGCGGGAGCCATGAGCAGTTCTTC
CASSPYLGTSGSHEQFF
>TRBJ1-5|TRBV7-9|.|few
TGTGCCAGCAGCTTAGGGGAGCAGCCCCAGCATTTT
CASSLGEQPQHF
>TRBJ1-3|TRBV10-3|.|.
TGTGCCATCAGTGGGGGGACGATCGACACCATATATTTT
CAISGGTIDTIYF
>TRBJ1-1|TRBV10-3|.|.
TGTGCCATCAGGGGGGGGCTGACTGAAGCTTTCTTT
CAIRGGLTEAFF
>TRBJ2-7|TRBV25-1|.|.
TGTGCCAGCAGTGAATATCGCTTAGTCGAGCAGTACTTC
CASSEYRLVEQYF